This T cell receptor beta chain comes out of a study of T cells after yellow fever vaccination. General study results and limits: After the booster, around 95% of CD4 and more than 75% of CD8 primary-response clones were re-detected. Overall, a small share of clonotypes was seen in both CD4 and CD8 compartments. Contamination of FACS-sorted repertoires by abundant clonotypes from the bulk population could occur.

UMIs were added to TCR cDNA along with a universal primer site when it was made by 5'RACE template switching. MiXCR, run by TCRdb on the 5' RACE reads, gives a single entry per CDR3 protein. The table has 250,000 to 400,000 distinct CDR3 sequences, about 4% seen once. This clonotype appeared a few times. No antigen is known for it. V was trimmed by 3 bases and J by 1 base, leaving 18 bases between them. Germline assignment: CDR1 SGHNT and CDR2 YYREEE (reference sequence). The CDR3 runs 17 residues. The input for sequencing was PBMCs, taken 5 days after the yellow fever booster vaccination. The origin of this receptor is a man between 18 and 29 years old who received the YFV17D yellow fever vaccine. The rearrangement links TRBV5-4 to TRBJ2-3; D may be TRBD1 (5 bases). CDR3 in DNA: TGTGCCAGCAGCTCCCCGACGCAGGGTAGGGGCACAGATACGCAGTATTTT. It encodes CASSSPTQGRGTDTQYF.